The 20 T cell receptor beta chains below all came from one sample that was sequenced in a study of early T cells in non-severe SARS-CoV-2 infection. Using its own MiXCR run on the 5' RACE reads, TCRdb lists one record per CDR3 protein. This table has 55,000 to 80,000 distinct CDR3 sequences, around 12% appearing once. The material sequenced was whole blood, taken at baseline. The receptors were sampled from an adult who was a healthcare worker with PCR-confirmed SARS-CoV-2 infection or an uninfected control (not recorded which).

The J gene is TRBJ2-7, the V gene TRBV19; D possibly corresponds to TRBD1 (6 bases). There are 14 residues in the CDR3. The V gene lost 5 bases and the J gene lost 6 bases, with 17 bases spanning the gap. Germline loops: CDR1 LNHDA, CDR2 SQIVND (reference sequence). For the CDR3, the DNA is TGTGCCAGTAGTCCCTACGGGGACAATCCCGAGCAGTACTTC. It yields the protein CASSPYGDNPEQYF.

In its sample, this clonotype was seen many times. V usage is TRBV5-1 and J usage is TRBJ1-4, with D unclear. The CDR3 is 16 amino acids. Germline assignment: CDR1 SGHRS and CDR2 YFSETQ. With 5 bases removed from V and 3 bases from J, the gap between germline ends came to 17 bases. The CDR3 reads CASSLQHGEPNEKLFF. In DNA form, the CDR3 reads TGCGCCAGCAGTCTCCAACACGGGGAACCTAATGAAAAACTGTTTTTT.

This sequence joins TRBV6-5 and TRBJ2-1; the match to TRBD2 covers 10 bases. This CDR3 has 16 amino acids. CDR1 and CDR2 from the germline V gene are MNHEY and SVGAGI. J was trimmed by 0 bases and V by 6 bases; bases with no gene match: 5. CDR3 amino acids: CASRRGTSDSYNEQFF. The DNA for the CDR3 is TGTGCCAGCAGAAGAGGGACTAGCGACTCCTACAATGAGCAGTTCTTC.

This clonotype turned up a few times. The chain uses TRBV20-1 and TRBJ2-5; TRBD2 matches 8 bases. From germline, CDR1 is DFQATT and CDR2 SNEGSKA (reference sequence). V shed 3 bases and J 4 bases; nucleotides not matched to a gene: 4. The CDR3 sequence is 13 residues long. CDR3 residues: CSARTGGRETQYF. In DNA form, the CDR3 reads TGCAGTGCTAGGACGGGAGGGCGAGAGACCCAGTACTTC.

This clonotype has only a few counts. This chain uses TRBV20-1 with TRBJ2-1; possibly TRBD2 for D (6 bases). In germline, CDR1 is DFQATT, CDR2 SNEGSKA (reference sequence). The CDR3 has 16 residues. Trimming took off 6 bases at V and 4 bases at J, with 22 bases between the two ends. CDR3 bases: TGCAGTGCCGAGCGGGTAGGACAAGCGCGATACAATGAGCAGTTCTTC. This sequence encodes CSAERVGQARYNEQFF.

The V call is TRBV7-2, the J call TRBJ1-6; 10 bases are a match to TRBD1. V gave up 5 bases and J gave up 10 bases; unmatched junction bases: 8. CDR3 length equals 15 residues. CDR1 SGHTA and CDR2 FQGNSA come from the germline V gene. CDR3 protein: CASSLVGTGASPLHF. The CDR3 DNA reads TGTGCCAGCAGCCTCGTAGGGACAGGGGCCTCACCCCTCCACTTT.

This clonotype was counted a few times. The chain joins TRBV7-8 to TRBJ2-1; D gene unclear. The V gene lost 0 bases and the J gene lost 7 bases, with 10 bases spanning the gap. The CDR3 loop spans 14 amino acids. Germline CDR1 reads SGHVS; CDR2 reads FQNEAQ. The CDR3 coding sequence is TGTGCCAGCAGCTTAGCTCATAAAGGGAATGAGCAGTTCTTC. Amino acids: CASSLAHKGNEQFF. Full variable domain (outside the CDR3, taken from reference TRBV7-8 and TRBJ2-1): GAGVSQSPRYKVAKRGQDVALRCDPISGHVSLFWYQQALGQGPEFLTYFQNEAQLDKSGLPSDRFFAERPEGSVSTLKIQRTQQEDSAVYLCASSLAHKGNEQFFGPGTRLTVL.

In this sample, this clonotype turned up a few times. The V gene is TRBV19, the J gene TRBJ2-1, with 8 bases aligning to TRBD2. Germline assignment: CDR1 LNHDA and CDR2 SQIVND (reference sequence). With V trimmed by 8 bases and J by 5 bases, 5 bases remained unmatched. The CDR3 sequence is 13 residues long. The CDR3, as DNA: TGTGCCAGTTATAAAGCGGGGGACAATGAGCAGTTCTTC. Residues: CASYKAGDNEQFF. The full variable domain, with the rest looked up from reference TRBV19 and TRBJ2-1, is DGGITQSPKYLFRKEGQNVTLSCEQNLNHDAMYWYRQDPGQGLRLIYYSQIVNDFQKGDIAEGYSVSREKKESFPLTVTSAQKNPTAFYLCASYKAGDNEQFFGPGTRLTVL.

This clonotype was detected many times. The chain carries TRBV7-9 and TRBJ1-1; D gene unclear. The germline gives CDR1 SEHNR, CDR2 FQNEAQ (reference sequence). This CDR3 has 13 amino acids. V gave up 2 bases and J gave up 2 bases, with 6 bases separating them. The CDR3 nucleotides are TGTGCCAGCAGCTTATTTGGAAACACTGAAGCTTTCTTT. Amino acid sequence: CASSLFGNTEAFF.

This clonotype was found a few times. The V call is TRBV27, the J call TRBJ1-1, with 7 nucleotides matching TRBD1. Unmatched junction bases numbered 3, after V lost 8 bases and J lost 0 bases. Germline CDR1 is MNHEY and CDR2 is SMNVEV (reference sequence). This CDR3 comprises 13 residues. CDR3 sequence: CASYRGMNTEAFF. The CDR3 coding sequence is TGTGCCAGCTACAGGGGAATGAACACTGAAGCTTTCTTT.

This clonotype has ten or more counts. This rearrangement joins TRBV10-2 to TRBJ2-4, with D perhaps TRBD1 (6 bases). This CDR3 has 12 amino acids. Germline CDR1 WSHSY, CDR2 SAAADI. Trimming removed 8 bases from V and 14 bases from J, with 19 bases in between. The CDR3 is CASESPQGLEYF. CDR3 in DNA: TGCGCCAGCGAATCACCCCAGGGGTTGGAGTACTTC.

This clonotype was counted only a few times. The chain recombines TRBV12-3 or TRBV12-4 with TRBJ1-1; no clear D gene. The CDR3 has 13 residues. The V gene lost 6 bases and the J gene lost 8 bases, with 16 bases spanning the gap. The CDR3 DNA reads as TGTGCCAGCAGCCTCGGGCGGGGTATCGAAGCTTTCTTT. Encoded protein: CASSLGRGIEAFF.

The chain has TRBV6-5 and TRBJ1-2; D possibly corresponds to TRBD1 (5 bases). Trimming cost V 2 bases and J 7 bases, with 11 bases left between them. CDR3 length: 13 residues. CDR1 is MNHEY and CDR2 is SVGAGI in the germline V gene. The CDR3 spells CASSYPPGLGYTF. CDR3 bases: TGTGCCAGCAGTTACCCCCCAGGGCTTGGCTACACCTTC.

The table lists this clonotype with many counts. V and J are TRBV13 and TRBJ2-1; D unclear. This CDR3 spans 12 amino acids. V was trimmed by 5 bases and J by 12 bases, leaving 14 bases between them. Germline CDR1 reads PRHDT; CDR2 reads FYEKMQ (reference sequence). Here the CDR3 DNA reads TGTGCCAGCAGCCCCCCCTATGGATGGCAGTTCTTC. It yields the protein CASSPPYGWQFF.

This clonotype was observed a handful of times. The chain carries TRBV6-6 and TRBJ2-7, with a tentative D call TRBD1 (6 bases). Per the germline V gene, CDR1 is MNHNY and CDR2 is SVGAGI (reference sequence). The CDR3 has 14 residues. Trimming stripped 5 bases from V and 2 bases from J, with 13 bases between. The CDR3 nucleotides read TGTGCCAGCAGTCTAGTCGGGACAACCTACGAGCAGTACTTC. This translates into CASSLVGTTYEQYF.

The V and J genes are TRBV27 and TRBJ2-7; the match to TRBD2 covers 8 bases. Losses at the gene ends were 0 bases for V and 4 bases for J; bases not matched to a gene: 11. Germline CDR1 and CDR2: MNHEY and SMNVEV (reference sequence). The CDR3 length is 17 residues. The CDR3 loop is CASSLSGGGTRPYEQYF. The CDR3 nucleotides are TGTGCCAGCAGTTTATCCGGGGGGGGGACTAGGCCTTACGAGCAGTACTTC.

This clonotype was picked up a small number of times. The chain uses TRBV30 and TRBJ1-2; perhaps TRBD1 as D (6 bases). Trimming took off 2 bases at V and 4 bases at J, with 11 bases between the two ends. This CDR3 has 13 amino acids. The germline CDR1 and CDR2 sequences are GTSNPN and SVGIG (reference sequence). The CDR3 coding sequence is TGTGCCTGGAGTATGGACAGATCCTATGGCTACACCTTC. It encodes CAWSMDRSYGYTF. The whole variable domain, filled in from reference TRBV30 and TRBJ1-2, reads SQTIHQWPATLVQPVGSPLSLECTVEGTSNPNLYWYRQAAGRGLQLLFYSVGIGQISSEVPQNLSASRPQDRQFILSSKKLLLSDSGFYLCAWSMDRSYGYTFGSGTRLTVV.

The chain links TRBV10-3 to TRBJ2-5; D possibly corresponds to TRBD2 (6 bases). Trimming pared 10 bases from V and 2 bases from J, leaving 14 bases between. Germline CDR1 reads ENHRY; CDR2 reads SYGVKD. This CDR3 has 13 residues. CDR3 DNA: TGTGCCACCAGCCCCGCGGGGCAAGAGACCCAGTACTTC. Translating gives CATSPAGQETQYF.

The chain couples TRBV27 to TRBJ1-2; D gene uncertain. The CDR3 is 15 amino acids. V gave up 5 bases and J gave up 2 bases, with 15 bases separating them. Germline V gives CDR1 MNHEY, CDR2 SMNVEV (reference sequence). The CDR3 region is CASSQSGGGNYGYTF. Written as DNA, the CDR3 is TGTGCCAGCAGTCAATCGGGAGGCGGGAACTATGGCTACACCTTC.

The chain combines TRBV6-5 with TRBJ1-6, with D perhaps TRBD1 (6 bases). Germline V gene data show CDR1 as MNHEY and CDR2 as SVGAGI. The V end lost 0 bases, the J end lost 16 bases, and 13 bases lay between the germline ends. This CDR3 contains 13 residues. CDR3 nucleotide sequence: TGTGCCAGCAGTTACTCGAATGGGGGGGCTCTCCACTTT. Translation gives CASSYSNGGALHF.